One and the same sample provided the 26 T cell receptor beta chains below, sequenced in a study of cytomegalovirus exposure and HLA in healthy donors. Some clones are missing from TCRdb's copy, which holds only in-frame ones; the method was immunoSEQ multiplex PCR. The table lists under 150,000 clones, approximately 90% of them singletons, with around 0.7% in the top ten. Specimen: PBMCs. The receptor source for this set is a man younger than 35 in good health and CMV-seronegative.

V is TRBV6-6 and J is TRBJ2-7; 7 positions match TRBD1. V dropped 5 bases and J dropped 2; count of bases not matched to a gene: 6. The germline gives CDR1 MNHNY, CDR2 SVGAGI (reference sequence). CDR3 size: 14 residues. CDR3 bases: TGTGCCAGCAGTCTTATGACAGGGCCCTACGAGCAGTACGTC. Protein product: CASSLMTGPYEQYV.

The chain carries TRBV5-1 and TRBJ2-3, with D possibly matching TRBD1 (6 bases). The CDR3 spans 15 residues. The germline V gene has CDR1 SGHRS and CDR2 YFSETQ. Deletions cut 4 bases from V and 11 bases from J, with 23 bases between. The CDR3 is CASSSIRGRLRGQYF. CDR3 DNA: TGCGCCAGCAGCAGCATCAGGGGCCGACTAAGGGGGCAGTATTTT.

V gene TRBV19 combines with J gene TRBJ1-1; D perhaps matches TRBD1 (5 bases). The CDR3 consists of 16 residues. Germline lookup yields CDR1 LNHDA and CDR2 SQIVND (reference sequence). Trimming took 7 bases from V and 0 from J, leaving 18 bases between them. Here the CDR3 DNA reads TGTGCCAGTATCCCACTGGGGGAGGGGATGAACACTGAAGCTTTCTTT. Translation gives CASIPLGEGMNTEAFF.

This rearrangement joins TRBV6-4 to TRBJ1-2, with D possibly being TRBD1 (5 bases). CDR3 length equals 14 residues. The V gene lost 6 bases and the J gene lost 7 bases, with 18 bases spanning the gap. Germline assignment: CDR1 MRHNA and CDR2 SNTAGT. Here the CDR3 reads CASSVTSGSPGYTF. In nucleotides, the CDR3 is TGTGCCAGCAGCGTAACCTCAGGGTCCCCTGGCTACACCTTC.

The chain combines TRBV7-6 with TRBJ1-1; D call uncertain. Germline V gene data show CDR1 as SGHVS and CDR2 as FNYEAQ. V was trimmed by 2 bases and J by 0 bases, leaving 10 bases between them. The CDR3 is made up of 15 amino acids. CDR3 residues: CASSLTRGMNTEAFF. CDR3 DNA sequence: TGTGCCAGCAGCTTAACGAGAGGCATGAACACTGAAGCTTTCTTT.

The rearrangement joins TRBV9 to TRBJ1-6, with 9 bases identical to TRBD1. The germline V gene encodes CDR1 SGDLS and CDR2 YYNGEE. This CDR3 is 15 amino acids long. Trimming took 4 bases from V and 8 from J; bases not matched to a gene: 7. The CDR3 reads CASSITGGEDSPLHF. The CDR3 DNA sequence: TGTGCCAGCAGCATTACAGGGGGCGAAGATTCACCCCTCCACTTT.

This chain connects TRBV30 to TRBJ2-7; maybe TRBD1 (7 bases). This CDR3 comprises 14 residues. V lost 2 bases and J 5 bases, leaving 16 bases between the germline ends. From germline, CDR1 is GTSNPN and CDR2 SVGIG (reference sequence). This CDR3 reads CAWSRAGGRNEQYF. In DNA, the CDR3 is TGTGCCTGGAGTAGGGCAGGGGGGCGGAACGAGCAGTACTTC.

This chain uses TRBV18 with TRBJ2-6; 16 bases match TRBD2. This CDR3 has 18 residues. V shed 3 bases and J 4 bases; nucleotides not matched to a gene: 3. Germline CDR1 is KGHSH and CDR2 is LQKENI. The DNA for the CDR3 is TGTGCCAGCTCACCGGGACTAGCGGGAGGGTTCGGGGCCAACGTCCTGACTTTC. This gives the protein CASSPGLAGGFGANVLTF. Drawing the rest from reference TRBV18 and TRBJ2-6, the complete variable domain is NAGVMQNPRHLVRRRGQEARLRCSPMKGHSHVYWYRQLPEEGLKFMVYLQKENIIDESGMPKERFSAEFPKEGPSILRIQQVVRGDSAAYFCASSPGLAGGFGANVLTFGAGSRLTVL.

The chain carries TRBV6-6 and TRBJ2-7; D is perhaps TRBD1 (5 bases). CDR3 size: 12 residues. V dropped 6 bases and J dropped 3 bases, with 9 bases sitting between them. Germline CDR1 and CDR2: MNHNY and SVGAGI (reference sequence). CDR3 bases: TGTGCCAGCAGGGGGCTCGGCTACGAGCAGTACTTC. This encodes CASRGLGYEQYF.

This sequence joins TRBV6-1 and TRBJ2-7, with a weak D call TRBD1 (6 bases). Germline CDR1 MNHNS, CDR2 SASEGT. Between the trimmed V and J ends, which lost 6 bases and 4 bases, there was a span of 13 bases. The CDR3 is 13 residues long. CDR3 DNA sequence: TGTGCCAGCAGCCTAAACAGGGTTTACGAGCAGTACGTC. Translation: CASSLNRVYEQYV.

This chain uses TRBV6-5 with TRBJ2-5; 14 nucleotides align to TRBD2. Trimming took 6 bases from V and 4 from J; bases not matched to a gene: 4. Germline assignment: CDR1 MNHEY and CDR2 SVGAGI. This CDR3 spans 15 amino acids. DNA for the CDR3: TGTGCCAGCAGCTTAGGACTAGCGGGAGGAGAGACCCAGTACTTC. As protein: CASSLGLAGGETQYF.

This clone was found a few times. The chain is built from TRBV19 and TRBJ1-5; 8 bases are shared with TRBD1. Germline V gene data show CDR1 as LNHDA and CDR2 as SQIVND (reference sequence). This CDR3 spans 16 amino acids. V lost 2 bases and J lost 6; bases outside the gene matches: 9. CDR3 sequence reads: CASSIMGQGAGQPQHF. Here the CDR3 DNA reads TGTGCCAGTAGTATAATGGGCCAGGGGGCTGGTCAGCCCCAGCATTTT.

The CDR3 DNA follows: TGTGCCAGCAGCCTCGGGACTAGCGGAAGCACAGATACGCAGTATTTT. Its protein is CASSLGTSGSTDTQYF. The V gene is TRBV7-7, the J gene TRBJ2-3; 11 bases align to TRBD2. Germline values: CDR1 SSHAT, CDR2 FNYEAQ (reference sequence). V lost 5 bases, J lost 0 bases, and 4 bases stayed unmatched. This CDR3 has 16 amino acids.

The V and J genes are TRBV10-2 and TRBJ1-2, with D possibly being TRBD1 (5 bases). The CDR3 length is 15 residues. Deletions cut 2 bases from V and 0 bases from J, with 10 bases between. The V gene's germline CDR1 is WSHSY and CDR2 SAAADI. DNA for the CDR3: TGCGCCAGCAGTGAGGCCCAGACAGCTAACTATGGCTACACCTTC. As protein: CASSEAQTANYGYTF.

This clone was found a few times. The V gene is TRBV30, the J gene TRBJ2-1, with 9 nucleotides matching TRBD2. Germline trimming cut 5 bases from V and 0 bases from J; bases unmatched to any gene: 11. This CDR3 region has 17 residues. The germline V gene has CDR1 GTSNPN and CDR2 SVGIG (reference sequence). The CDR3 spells CAWHPSGIRSSYNEQFF. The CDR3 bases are TGTGCCTGGCATCCTAGCGGGATTAGGAGCTCCTACAATGAGCAGTTCTTC.

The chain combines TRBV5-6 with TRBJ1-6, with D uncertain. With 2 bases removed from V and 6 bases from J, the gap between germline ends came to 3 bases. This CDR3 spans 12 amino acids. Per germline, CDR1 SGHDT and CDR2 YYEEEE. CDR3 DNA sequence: TGTGCCAGCAGCTTCTCTAATTCACCCCTCCACTTT. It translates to CASSFSNSPLHF.

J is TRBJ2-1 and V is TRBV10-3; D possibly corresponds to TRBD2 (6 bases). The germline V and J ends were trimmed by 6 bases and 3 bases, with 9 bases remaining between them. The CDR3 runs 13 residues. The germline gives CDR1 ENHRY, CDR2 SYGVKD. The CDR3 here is CAIRPTSYNEQFF. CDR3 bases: TGTGCCATCAGGCCGACTAGCTACAATGAGCAGTTCTTC.

CDR3 amino acids: CASSPRASGYVGEQYF. The CDR3 DNA reads as TGTGCCAGCTCACCACGAGCTAGCGGGTACGTCGGGGAGCAGTACTTC. The genes are TRBV18 and TRBJ2-7; 8 nucleotides align to TRBD2. The CDR3 has 16 residues. V was clipped by 1 base and J by 7 bases; unmatched bases: 12. Germline CDR1 reads KGHSH; CDR2 reads LQKENI.

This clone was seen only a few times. CDR3 amino acids: CSVVSTVRAFF. The CDR3 region has the DNA TGCAGCGTTGTCTCTACGGTGAGGGCTTTCTTT. The chain employs TRBV29-1 and TRBJ1-1; no reliable D call. CDR1 SQVTM and CDR2 ANQGSEA come from the germline V gene. The ends were cut back, 4 bases at V and 11 bases at J, with 14 bases in the middle. The CDR3 consists of 11 residues.

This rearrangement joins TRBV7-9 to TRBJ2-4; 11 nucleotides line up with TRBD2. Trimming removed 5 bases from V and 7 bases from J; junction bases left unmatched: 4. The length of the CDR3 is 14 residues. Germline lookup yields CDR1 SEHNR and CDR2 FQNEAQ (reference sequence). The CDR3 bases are TGTGCCAGCAGCGAAGGGACTAGCGGCAACATTCAGTACTTC. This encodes CASSEGTSGNIQYF.

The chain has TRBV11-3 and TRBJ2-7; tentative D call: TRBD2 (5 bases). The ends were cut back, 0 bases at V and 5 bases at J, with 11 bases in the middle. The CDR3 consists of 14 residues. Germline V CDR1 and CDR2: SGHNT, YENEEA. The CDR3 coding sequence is TGTGCCAGCAGCTTAGATCCCCTAGCAGACGAGCAGTACGTC. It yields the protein CASSLDPLADEQYV.

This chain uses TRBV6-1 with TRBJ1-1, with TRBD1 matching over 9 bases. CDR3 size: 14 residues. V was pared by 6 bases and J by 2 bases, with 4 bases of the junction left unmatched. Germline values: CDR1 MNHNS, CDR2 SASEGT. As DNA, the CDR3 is TGTGCCAGCAGCTGGGACAGGGTAAACACTGAAGCTTTCTTT. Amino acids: CASSWDRVNTEAFF.

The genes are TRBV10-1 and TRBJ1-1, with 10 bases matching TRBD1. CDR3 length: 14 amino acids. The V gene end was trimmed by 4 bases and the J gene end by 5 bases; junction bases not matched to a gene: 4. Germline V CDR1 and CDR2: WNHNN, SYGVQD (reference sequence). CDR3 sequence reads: CASSAGQGITEAFF. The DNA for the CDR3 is TGCGCCAGCAGTGCGGGACAGGGGATAACTGAAGCTTTCTTT.

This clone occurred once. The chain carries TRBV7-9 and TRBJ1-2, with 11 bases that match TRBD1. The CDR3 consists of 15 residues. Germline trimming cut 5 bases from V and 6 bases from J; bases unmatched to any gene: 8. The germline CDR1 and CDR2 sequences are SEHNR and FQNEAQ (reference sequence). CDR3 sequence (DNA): TGTGCCAGCAGCCATGGACAGGGGGCCCCTGATGGCTACACCTTC. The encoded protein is CASSHGQGAPDGYTF. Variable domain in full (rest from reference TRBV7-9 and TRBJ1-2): DTGVSQNPRHKITKRGQNVTFRCDPISEHNRLYWYRQTLGQGPEFLTYFQNEAQLEKSRLLSDRFSAERPKGSFSTLEIQRTEQGDSAMYLCASSHGQGAPDGYTFGSGTRLTVV.

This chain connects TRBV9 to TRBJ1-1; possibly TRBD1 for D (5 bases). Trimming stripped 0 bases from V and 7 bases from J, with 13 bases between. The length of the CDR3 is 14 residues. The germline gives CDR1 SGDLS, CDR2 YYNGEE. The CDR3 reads CASSVDVRAVEAFF. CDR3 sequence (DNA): TGTGCCAGCAGCGTAGATGTCAGGGCGGTTGAAGCTTTCTTT.

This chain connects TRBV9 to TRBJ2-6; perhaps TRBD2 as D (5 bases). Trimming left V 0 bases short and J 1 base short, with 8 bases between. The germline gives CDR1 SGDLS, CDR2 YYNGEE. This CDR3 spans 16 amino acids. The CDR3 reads CASSVGGMSGANVLTF. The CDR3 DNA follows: TGTGCCAGCAGCGTAGGAGGGATGTCTGGGGCCAACGTCCTGACTTTC.